Sequencing of this TCR beta chain was carried out in a study of T cell repertoires in cytomegalovirus infection. For the study at large: Both recently identified HLA-C-restricted and well-studied HLA-B-restricted CMV epitopes were used in the study. Matching HLA type, along with CMV infection, was indicated by public TCR beta signatures.

TCRdb called the reads again in MiXCR, with one record for every CDR3 protein. Found here are approximately 1,000,000 distinct CDR3 sequences, around 30% of them singletons; the top ten hold over 13%. Germline V gene sequence: CDR1 MNHEY, CDR2 SMNVEV (reference sequence). J was trimmed by 3 bases and V by 6 bases; bases with no gene match: 4. The length of the CDR3 is 14 residues. General study results and limits: Within the response measured ex vivo, HLA-C-restricted CMV-specific TCR beta clonotypes were dominant.

Of note for this clonotype: Antigen unknown.

This clonotype was obtained from a human donor in good health (CMV status not recorded). Some clones in this sample may be carry-over from other donors' samples. V gene TRBV27 combines with J gene TRBJ2-1; 8 bases align to TRBD1. The sequences come from cultured CD8+ T cells from PBMCs, collected from culture after CMV antigen stimulation. The CDR3 DNA follows: TGTGCCAGCAGCAAAGGACAGGGCTACAATGAGCAGTTCTTC. Amino acids: CASSKGQGYNEQFF.